What follows are 2 T cell receptor beta chains derived from one specimen sequenced in a study of breast tumors, draining lymph nodes, adjacent tissues. TCRdb itself ran the multiplex PCR reads through MiXCR, one entry per CDR3 protein. The sample holds some 8,500 distinct CDR3 sequences; under 55% are singletons and the top ten take around 15%. What was sequenced was tumor-adjacent breast tissue. These receptors came from a female donor with breast cancer. Some clones in this sample may be carry-over from other donors' samples.

In its sample, this clonotype is medium-sized. The chain uses TRBV6-5 and TRBJ2-1; D call uncertain. CDR1 and CDR2 from the germline V gene are MNHEY and SVGAGI. This CDR3 region has 13 residues. V was clipped by 6 bases and J by 4 bases, with 10 bases between them. CDR3 nucleotides: TGTGCCAGCAGGCTGGTCGATTACAATGAGCAGTTCTTC. This translates into CASRLVDYNEQFF.

In this sample, this clonotype is medium-sized. V gene TRBV3-1 combines with J gene TRBJ2-5; D not certain. CDR1 and CDR2 (germline): LGHDT, YNNKEL (reference sequence). With 2 bases removed from V and 1 base from J, the gap between germline ends came to 8 bases. This CDR3 has 14 residues. The DNA for the CDR3 is TGTGCCAGCAGCCAACTACGCTTCCAAGAGACCCAGTACTTC. Its translation is CASSQLRFQETQYF.